This T cell receptor (beta chain) was profiled in a study of cytomegalovirus exposure and HLA in healthy donors. General observations from the study: According to the study, approximately 150 TCR beta chains were cytomegalovirus-associated.

A remark on this clone: What it recognizes is unknown.

The PCR contained 60 Vbeta and 13 Jbeta primers. Repertoires were generated with immunoSEQ multiplex PCR, while TCRdb's copy carries only in-frame clones and drops some. The sample holds 160,000 or so clones, around four fifths seen once. This CDR3 region has 14 residues. V was pared by 5 bases and J by 10 bases, with 11 bases of the junction left unmatched. The rearrangement links TRBV5-3 to TRBJ2-3; 9 bases are shared with TRBD1. TRBV5-3 is treated as an ORF (open reading frame) with a function not yet certain. Sequencing was carried out using PBMCs. The source of this sequence is a man aged 25-45 years in good health and CMV-seronegative. The CDR3 DNA reads TGTGCCAGAAGTTCCGGGACAGGGAAAAGCCCGCAGTATTTT. Translating gives CARSSGTGKSPQYF.